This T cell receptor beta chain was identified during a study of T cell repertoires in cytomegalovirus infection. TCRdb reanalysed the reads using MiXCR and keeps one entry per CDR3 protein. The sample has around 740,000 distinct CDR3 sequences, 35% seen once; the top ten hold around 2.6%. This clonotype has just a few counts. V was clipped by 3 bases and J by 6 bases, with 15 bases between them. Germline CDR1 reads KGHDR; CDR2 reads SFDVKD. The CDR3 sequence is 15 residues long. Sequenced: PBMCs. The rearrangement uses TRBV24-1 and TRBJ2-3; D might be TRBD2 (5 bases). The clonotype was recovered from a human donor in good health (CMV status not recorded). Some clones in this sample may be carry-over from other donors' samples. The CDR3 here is CATSDRRGVGDTQYF. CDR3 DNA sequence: TGTGCCACCAGTGATCGACGGGGAGTAGGGGATACGCAGTATTTT.